The T cell receptor (beta chain) under discussion was sequenced for a study of blood T cells in healthy people across ages. Study observations and caveats: With age, beta diversity per million T cells declined roughly linearly, significantly by roughly 40. For the donors, CMV status was unknown and possibly confounded expanded clonotype changes.

Total RNA, at least 5 micrograms per sample, was extracted from PBMCs. The CDR3 has 14 amino acids. Per the germline V gene, CDR1 is SEHNR and CDR2 is FQNEAQ (reference sequence). The use of a sample-barcoded 5' primer and a J-beta primer mix characterized a second PCR of roughly 7 to 11 cycles. Every cDNA molecule carried a tag from a template-switch adaptor bearing 12 random nucleotides. TCRdb re-analysed the 5' RACE reads in MiXCR, keeping a single row per CDR3 protein. The sample lists about 1,400,000 distinct CDR3 sequences, approximately 59% occurring once. For this clonotype: Its antigen is currently unknown.

The sequence derives from a man in his late teens or twenties in good health. Sequencing input: blood. The chain employs TRBV7-9 and TRBJ2-4; D gene unclear. Gene TRBJ2-7 matches the end of the DNA better, so the J call may be wrong. DNA for the CDR3: TGTGCCAGCAGCCAAACACCTACTCCCTACGAGCAGTACTTC. Translation gives CASSQTPTPYEQYF.